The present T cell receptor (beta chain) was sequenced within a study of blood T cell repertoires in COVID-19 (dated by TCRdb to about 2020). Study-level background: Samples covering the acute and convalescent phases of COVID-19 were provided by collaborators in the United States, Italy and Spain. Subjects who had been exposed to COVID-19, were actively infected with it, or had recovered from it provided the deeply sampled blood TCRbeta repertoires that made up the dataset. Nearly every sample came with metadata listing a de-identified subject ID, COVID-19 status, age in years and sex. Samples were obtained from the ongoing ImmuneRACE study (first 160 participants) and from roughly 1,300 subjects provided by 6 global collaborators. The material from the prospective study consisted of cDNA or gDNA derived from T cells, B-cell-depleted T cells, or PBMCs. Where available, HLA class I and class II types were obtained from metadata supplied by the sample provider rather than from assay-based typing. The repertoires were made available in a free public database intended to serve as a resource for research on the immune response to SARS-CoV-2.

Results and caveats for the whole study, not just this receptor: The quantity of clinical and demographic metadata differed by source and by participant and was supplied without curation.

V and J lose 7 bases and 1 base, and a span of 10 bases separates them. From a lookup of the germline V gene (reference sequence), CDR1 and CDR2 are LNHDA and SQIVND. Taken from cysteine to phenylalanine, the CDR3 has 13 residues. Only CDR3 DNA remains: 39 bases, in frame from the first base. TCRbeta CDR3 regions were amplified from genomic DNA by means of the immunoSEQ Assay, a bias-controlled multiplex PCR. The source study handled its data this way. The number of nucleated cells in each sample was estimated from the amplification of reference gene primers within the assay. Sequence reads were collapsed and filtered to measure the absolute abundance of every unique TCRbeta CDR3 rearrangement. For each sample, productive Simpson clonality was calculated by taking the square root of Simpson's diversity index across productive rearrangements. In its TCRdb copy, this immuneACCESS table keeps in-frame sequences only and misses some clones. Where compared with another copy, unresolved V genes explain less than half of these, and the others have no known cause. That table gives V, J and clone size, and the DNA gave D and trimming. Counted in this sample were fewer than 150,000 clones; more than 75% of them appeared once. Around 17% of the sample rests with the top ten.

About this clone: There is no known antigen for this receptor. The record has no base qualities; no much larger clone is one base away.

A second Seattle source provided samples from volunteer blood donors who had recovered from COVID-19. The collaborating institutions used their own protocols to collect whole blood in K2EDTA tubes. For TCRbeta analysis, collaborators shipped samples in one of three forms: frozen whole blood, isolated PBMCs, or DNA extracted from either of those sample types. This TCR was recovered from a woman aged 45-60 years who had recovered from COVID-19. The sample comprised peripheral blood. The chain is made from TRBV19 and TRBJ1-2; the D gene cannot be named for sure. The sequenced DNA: TGTGCCAGTACCGACGGGAATAACTATGGCTACACCTTC. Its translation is CASTDGNNYGYTF.